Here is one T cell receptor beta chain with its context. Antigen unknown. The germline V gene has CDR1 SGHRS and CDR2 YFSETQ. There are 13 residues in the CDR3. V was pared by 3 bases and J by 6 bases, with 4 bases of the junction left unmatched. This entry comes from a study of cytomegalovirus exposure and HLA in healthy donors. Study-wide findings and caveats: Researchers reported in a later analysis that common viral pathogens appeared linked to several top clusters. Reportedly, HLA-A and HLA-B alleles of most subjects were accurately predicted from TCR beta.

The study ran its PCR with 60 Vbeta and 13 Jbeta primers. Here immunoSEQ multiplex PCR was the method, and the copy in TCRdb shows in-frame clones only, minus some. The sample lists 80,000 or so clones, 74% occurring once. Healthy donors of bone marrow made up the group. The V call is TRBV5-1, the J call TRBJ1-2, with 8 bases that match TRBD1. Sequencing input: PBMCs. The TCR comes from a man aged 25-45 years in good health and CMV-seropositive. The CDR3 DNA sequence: TGCGCCAGCAGCTCACAGGGGGGTGATGGCTACACCTTC. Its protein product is CASSSQGGDGYTF.